This is a list of T cell receptor beta chains from one sample in a study of shared clonotypes between healthy human individuals. Clones were sequenced by immunoSEQ multiplex PCR, and TCRdb holds only the in-frame ones, with some missing. This table has more than 550,000 clones, roughly nine tenths appearing once. The sample comprised naive CD8+ T cells sorted from blood. Receptors were obtained from a man aged 25 to 45 in good health. Each CDR3 is given with its conserved first and last residue. A D gene is named only where the DNA matches it firmly. Clone size is not always given. Where it is, it says once, few, many or a class for expanded clones.

clone_size d_call j_call v_call cdr3_nt cdr3_aa
. TRBD2 TRBJ2-1 TRBV19 TGTGCCTCTAGGACTAGCGGGAACAATGAGCAGTTCTTC CASRTSGNNEQFF
. TRBD2 TRBJ2-1 TRBV10-3 TGTGCCATCAGTGAGTCAGGGACTAGCGGGAGGGGAATTTACAATGAGCAGTTCTTC CAISESGTSGRGIYNEQFF
. TRBD1 TRBJ1-2 TRBV9 TGTGCCAGCAGCTCAACCCGGGGACAGGAGGGCTACACCTTC CASSSTRGQEGYTF
. . TRBJ2-2 TRBV9 TGTGCCAGCGGAAGTGCCGGGGAGCTGTTTTTT CASGSAGELFF
. . TRBJ2-3 TRBV7-3 TGTGCCAGCAGCTTAACGGAGGGAGATACGCAGTATTTT CASSLTEGDTQYF
. TRBD2 TRBJ2-1 TRBV28 TGTGCCAGCAGTTTAGGGGGAGGGCCTGTATATGAGCAGTTCTTC CASSLGGGPVYEQFF
. . TRBJ2-1 TRBV4-2 TGTGCCAGCAGCCAAGGGCTCAATGAGCAGTTCTTC CASSQGLNEQFF
. . TRBJ2-2 TRBV11-3 TGTGCCAGCAGCTTTGGGGGCGCCGGGGAGCTGTTTTTT CASSFGGAGELFF
once TRBD1 TRBJ2-7 TRBV9 TGTGCCAGCAGCGTAGGTACAGGGGTATACGAGCAGTACTTC CASSVGTGVYEQYF
. . TRBJ2-2 TRBV5-1 TGCGCCAGCAGCTTGCGGGACGGAACTAGGGAGCTGTTTTTT CASSLRDGTRELFF